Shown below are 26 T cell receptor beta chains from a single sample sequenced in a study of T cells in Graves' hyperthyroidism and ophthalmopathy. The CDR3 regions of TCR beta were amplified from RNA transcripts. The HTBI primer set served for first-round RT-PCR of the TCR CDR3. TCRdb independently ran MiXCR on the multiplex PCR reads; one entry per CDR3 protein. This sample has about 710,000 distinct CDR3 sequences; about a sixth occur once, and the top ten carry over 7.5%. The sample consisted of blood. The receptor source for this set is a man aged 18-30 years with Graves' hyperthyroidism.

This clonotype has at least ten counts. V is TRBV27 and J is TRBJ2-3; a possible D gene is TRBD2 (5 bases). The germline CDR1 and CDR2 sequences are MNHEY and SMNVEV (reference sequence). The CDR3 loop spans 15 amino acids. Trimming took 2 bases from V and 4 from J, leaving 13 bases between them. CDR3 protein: CASSLVGDGADTQYF. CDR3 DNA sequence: TGTGCCAGCAGTTTAGTGGGAGATGGGGCAGATACGCAGTATTTT.

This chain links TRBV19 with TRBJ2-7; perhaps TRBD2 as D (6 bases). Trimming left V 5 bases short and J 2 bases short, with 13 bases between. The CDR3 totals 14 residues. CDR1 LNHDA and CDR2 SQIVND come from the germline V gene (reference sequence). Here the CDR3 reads CASSPPGVAYEQYF. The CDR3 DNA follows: TGTGCCAGTAGTCCTCCGGGGGTAGCCTACGAGCAGTACTTC.

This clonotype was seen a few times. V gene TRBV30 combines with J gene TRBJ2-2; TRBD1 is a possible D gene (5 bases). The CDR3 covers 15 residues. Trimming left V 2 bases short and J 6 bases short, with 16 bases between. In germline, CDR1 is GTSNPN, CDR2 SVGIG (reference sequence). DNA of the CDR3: TGTGCCTGGAGTCCTCTACAGGTTTCTGCCGGGGAGCTGTTTTTT. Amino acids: CAWSPLQVSAGELFF.

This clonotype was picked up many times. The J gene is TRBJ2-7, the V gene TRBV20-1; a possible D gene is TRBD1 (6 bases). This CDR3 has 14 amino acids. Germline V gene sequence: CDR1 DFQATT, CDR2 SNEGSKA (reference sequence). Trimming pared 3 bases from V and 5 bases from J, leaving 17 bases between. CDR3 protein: CSARRGSRQNEQYF. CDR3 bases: TGCAGTGCTAGGAGGGGGAGCCGTCAGAACGAGCAGTACTTC.

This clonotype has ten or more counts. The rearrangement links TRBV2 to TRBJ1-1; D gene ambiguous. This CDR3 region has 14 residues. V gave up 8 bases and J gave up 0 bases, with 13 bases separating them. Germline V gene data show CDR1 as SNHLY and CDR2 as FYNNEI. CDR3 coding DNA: TGTGCCAGCTTAACGGGCTATATGAACACTGAAGCTTTCTTT. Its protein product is CASLTGYMNTEAFF.

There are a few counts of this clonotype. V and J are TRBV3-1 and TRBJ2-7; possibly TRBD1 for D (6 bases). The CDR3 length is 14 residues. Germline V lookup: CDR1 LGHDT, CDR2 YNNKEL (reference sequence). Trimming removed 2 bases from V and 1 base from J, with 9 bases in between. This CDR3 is CASSQTRGSYEQYF. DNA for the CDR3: TGTGCCAGCAGCCAAACAAGGGGGTCCTACGAGCAGTACTTC.

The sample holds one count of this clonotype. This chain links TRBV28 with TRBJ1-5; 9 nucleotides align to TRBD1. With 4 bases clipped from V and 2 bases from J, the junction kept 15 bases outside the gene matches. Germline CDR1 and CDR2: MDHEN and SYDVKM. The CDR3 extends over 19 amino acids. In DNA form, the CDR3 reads TGTGCCAGCAGTTACCGACTAGCGGGACAGGGCAGAGGCAATCAGCCCCAGCATTTT. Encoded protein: CASSYRLAGQGRGNQPQHF.

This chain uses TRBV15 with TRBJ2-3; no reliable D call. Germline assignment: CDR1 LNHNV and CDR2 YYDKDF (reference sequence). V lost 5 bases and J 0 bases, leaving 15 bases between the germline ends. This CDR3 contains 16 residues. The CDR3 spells CATSSFSGLSTDTQYF. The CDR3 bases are TGTGCCACCAGCTCCTTTTCGGGCCTAAGCACAGATACGCAGTATTTT.

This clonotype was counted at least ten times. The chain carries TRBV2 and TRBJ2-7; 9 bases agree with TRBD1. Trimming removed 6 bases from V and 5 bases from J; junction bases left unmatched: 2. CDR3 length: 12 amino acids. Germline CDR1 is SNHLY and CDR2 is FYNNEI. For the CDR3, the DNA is TGTGCCAGCAGGGACAGGGGCAACGAGCAGTACTTC. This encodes CASRDRGNEQYF.

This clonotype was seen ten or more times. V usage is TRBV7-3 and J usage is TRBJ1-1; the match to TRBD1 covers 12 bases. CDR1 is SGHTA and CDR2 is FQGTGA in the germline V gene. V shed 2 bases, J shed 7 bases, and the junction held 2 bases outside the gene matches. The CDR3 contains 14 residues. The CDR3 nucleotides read TGTGCCAGCAGCTTAGGGACAGGGGGCTTTGAAGCTTTCTTT. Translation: CASSLGTGGFEAFF.

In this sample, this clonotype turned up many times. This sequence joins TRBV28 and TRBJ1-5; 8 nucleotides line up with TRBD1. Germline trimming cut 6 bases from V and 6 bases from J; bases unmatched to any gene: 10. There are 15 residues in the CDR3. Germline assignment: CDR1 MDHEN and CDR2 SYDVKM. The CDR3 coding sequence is TGTGCCAGCAGCCCTACAGGGGGACGGGTTCAGCCCCAGCATTTT. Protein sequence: CASSPTGGRVQPQHF.

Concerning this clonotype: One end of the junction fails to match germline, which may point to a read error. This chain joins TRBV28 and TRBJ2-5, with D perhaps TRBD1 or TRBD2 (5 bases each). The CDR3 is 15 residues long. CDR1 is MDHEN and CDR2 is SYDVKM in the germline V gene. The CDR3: CASTPAGLAQETRYF. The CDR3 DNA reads TGTGCCAGCACCCCAGCAGGGCTAGCCCAAGAGACCCGGTACTTC.

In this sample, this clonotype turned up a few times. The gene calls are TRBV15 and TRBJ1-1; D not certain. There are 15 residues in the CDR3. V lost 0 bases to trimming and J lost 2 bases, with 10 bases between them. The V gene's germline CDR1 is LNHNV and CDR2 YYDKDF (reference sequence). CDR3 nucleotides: TGTGCCACCAGCAGAGATCCCCAGATTAACACTGAAGCTTTCTTT. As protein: CATSRDPQINTEAFF.

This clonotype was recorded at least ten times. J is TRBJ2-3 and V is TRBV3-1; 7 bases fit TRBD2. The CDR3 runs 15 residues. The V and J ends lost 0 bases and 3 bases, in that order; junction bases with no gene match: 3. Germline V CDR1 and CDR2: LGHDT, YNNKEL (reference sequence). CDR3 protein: CASSQEGLTTDTQYF. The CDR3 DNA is TGTGCCAGCAGCCAAGAGGGACTAACTACAGATACGCAGTATTTT.

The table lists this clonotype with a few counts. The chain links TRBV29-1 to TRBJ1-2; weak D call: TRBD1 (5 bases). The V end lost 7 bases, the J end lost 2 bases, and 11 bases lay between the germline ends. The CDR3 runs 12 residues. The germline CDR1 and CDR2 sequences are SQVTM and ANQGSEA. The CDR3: CSAGQNNYGYTF. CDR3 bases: TGCAGCGCCGGACAAAACAACTATGGCTACACCTTC.

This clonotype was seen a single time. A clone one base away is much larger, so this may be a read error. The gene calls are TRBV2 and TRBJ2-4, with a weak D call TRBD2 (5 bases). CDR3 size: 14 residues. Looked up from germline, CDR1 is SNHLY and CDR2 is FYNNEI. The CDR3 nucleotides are TGTGCCAGAAGTGACGAGGGAGCGAGAGACATTCAGTACTTC. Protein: CARSDEGARDIQYF.

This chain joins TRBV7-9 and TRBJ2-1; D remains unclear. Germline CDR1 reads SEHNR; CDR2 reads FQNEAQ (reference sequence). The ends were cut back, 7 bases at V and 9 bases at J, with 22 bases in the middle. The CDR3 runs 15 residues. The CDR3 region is CASTLGADSIGEQFF. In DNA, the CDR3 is TGTGCCAGCACCCTAGGCGCAGACTCCATAGGTGAGCAGTTCTTC.

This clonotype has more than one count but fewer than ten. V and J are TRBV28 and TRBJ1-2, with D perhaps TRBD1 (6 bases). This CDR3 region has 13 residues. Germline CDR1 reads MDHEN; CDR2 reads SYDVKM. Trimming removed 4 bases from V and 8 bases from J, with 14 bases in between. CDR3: CASSWTANHGYTF. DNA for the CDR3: TGTGCCAGCAGTTGGACAGCCAATCACGGCTACACCTTC.

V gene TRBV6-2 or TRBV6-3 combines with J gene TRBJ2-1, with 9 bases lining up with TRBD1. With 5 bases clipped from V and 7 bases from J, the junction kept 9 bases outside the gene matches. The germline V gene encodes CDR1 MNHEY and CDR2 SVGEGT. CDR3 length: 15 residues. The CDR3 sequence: CASSHTGTGWNEQFF. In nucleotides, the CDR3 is TGTGCCAGCAGTCATACCGGGACAGGGTGGAATGAGCAGTTCTTC.

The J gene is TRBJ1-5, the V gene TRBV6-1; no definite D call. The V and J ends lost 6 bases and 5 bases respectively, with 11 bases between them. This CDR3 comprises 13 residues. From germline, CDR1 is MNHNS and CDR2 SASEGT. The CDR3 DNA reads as TGTGCCAGCAGCACCGTAAGGGATCAGCCCCAGCATTTT. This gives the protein CASSTVRDQPQHF.

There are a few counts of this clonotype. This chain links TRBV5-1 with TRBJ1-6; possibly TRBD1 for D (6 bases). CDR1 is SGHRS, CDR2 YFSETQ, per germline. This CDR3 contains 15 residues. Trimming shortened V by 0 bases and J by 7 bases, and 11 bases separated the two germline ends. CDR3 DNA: TGCGCCAGCAGCTTGGGACAGGCGGACAATTCACCCCTCCACTTT. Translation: CASSLGQADNSPLHF. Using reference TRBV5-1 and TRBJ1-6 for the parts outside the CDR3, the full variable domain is KAGVTQTPRYLIKTRGQQVTLSCSPISGHRSVSWYQQTPGQGLQFLFEYFSETQRNKGNFPGRFSGRQFSNSRSEMNVSTLELGDSALYLCASSLGQADNSPLHFGNGTRLTVT.

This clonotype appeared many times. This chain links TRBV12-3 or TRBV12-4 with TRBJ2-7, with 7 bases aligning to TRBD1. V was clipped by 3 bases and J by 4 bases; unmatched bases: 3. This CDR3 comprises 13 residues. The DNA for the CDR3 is TGTGCCAGCAGTTTTGGACAGGAGTACGAGCAGTACTTC. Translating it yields CASSFGQEYEQYF.

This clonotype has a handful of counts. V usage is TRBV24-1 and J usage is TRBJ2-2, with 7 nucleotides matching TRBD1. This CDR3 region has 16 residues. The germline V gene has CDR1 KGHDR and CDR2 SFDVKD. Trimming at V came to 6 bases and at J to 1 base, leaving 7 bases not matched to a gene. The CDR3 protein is CATSQRTGVNTGELFF. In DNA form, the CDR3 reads TGTGCCACCAGTCAGAGGACAGGTGTGAACACCGGGGAGCTGTTTTTT.

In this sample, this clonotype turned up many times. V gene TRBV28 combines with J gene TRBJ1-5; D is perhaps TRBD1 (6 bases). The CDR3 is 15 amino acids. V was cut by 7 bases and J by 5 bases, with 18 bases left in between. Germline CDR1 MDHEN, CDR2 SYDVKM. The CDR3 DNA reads TGTGCCAGCACTTACACCGGGACACCAGATCAGCCCCAGCATTTT. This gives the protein CASTYTGTPDQPQHF.

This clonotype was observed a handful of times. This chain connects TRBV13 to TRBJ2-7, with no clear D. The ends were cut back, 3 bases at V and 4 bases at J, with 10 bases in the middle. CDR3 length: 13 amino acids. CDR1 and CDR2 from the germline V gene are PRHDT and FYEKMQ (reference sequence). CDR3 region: CASSFGDMYEQYF. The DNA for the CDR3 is TGTGCCAGCAGCTTCGGAGACATGTACGAGCAGTACTTC.

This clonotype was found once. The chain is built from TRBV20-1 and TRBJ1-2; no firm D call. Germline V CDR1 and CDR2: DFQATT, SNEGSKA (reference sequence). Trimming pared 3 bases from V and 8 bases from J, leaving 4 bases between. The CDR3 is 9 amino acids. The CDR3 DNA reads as TGCAGTGCTAGCGCCGGCTACACCTTC. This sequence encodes CSASAGYTF.